This T cell receptor (delta chain) was identified in a study of human gamma delta and Vdelta1 T cells (dated by TCRdb to between 2018 and 2020). Describing the broader study: Delta One T cells, Vd1+ gamma-delta T cells, were investigated in the study as cytotoxic effectors against acute myeloid leukemia.

Library generation was performed with PCR. TCRdb records Illumina MiSeq as the sequencer. TCRdb recomputed clones from the public reads with CATT; identical DNA rows were then combined. Here the sample has some 6,100 delta-chain clones; more than 9% occur a single time. The ten largest make up approximately 14% of the sample. This clone appeared a few times. Its recognized antigen is unknown. Base qualities are not at hand, and no much larger clone is one base apart. There are 19 amino acids in the CDR3, from cysteine to phenylalanine inclusive. Of the read, only the CDR3 DNA is kept; its 57 bases are in frame from base 1. The junction carries 36 bases between V and J, which are trimmed by 5 bases and 11 bases respectively. According to the germline V gene, CDR1 reads TSWWSYY and CDR2 reads QGS.

The material sequenced was naive CD27+ Vdelta1 gamma-delta T cells from blood. This receptor was identified in a human donor in good health. The receptor chain draws on TRDV1 and TRDJ1, with a weak D call of TRDD3 (5 bases match). In nucleotide form, the sequence is TGTGCTCTTGGGCACCGCGTGTGTAGGGGACGAACCCCGACCGACTCCCTCATCTTT. Its coded protein is CALGHRVCRGRTPTDSLIF.